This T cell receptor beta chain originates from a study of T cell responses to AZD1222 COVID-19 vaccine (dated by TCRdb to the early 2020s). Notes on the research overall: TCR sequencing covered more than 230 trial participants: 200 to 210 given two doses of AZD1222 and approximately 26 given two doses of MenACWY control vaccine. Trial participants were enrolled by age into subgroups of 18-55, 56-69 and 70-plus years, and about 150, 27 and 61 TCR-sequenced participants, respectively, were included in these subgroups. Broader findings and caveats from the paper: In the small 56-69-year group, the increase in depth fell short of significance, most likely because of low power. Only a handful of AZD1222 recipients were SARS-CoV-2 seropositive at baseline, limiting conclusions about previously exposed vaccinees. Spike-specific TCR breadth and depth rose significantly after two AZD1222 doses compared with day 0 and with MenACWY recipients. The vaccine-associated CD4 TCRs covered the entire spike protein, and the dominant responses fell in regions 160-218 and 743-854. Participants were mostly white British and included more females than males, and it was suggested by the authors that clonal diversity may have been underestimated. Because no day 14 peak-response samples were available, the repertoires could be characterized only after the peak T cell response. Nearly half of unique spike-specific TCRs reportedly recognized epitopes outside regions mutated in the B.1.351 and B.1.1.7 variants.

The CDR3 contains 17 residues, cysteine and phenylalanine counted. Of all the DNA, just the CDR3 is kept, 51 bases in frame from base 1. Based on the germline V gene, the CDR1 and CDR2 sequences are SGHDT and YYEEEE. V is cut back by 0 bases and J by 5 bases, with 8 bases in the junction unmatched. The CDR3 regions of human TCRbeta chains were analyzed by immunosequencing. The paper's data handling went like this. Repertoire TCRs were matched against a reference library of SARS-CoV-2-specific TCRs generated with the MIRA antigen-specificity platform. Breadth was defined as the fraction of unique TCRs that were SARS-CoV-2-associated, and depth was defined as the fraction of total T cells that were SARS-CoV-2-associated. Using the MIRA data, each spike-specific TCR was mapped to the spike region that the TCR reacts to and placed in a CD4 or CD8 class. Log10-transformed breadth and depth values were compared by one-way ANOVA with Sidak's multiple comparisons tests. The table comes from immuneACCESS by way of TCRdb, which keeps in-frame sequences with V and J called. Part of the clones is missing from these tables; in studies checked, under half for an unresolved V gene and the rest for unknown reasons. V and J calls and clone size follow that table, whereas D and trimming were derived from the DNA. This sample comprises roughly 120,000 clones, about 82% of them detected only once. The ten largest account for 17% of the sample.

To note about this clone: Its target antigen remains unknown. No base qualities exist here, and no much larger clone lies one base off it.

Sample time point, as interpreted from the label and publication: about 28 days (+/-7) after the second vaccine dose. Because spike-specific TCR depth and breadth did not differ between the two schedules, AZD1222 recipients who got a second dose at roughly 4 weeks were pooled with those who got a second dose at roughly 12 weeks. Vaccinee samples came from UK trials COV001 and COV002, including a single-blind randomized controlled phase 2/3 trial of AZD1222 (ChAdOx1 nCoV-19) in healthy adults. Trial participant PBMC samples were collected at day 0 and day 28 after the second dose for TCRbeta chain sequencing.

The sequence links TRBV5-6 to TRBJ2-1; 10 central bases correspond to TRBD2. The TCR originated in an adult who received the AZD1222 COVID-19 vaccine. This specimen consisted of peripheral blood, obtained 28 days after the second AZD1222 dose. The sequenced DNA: TGTGCCAGCAGCTTGGGGGCTAGCGGGAGTTCCCACAATGAGCAGTTCTTC. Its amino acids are CASSLGASGSSHNEQFF.